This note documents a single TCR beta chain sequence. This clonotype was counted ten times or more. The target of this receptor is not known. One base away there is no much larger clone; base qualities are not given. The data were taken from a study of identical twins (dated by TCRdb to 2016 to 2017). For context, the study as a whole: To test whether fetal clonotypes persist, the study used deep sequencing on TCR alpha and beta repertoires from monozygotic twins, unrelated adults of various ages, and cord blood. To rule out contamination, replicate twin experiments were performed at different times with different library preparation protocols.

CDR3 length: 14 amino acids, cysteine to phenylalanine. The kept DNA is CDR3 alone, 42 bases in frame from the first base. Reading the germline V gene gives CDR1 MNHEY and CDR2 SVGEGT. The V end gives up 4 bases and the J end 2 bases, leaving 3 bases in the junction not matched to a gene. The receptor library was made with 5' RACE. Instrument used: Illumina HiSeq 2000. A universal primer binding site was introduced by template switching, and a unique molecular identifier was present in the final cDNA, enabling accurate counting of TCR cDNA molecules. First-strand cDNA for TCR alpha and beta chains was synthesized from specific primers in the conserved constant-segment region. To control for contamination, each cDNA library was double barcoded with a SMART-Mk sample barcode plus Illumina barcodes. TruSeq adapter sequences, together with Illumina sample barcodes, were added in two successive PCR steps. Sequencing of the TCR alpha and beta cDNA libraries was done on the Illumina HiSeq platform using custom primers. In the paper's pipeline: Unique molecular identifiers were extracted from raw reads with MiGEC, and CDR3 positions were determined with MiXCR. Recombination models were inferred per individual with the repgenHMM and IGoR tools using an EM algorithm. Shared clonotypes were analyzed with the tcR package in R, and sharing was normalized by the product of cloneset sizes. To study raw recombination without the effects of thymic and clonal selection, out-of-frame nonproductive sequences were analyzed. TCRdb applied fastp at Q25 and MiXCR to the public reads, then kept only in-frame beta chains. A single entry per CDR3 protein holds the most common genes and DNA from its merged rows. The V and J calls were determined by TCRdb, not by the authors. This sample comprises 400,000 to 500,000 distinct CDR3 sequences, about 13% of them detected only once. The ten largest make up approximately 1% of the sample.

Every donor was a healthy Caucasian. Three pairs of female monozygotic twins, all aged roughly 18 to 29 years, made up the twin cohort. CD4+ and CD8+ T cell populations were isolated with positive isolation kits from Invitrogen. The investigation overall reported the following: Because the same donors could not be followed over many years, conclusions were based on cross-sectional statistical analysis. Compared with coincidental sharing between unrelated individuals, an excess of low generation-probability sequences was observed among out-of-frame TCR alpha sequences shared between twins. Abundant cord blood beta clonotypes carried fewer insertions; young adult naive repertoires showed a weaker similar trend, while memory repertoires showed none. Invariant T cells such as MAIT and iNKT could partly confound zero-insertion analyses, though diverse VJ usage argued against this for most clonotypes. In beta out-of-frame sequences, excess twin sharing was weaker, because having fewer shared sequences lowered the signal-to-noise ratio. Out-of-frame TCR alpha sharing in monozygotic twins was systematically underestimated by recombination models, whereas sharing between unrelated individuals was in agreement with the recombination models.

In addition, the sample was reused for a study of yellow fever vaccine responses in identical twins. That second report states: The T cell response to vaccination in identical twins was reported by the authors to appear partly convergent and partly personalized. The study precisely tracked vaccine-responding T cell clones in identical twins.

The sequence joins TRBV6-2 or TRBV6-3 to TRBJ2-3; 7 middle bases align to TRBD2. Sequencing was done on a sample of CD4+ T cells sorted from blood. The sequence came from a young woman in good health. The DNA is TGTGCCAGCAGTTCGGCGGGAGTCACAGATACGCAGTATTTT. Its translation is CASSSAGVTDTQYF.